This T cell receptor (beta chain) was sequenced in a study of T-cell memory formation after mild COVID-19. After 5'RACE with constant-segment primers, TCR alpha and TCR beta cDNA libraries carrying sample barcodes and UMIs were obtained. Each CDR3 protein is one row after TCRdb ran MiXCR on the 5' RACE reads. The table shows around 300,000 distinct CDR3 sequences, with about 13% occurring only once. Study results and caveats: Contracting clones, day 15 to 85, had balanced CD4/CD8, and later expanders favored CD4+. Of the contracting clones, CD4+ ones lay mainly in CM and EM, and CD8+ ones in EMRA. There were some responding clones in pre-infection memory, which suggested that cross-reactive memory had joined.

Ten or more counts support this clonotype. What it binds is not known. Germline assignment: CDR1 LGHNA and CDR2 YSLEER. The CDR3 length is 19 residues. V trimming: 0 bases; J trimming: 0 bases; junction bases outside the gene matches: 7. V is TRBV4-3 and J is TRBJ2-4, with 11 bases aligning to TRBD2. The sample consisted of PBMCs or a T cell subset sorted from them (not recorded which). The TCR originated in a man aged 18 to 29 who had mild COVID-19 (a few samples of this study predate the infection). Cell type and time point are not known. For the CDR3, the DNA is TGCGCCAGCAGCCAAGACGAGGCTAGCGGGGGGCTAGCCAAAAACATTCAGTACTTC. It codes for CASSQDEASGGLAKNIQYF.